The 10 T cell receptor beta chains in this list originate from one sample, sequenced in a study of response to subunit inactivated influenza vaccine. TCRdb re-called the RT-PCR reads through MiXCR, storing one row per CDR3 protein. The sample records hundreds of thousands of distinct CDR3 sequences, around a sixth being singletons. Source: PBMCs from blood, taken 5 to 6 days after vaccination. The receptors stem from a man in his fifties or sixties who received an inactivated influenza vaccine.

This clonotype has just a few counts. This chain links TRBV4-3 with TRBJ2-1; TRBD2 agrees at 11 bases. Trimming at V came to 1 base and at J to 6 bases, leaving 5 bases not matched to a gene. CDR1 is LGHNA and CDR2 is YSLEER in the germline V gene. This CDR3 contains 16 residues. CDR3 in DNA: TGCGCCAGCAGCCAAGTATTACTAGCGGGAGCCAATGAGCAGTTCTTC. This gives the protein CASSQVLLAGANEQFF.

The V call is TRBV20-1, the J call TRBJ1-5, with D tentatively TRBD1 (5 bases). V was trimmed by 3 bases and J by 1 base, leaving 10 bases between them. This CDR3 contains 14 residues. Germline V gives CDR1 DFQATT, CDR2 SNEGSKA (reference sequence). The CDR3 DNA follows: TGCAGTGCTAGTGGAGGGGCCAGCAATCAGCCCCAGCATTTT. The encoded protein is CSASGGASNQPQHF.

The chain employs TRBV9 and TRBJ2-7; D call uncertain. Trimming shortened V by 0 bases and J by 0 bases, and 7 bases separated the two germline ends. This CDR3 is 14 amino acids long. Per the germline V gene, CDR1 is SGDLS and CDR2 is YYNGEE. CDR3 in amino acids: CASSVGVASYEQYF. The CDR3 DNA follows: TGTGCCAGCAGCGTAGGGGTAGCCTCCTACGAGCAGTACTTC.

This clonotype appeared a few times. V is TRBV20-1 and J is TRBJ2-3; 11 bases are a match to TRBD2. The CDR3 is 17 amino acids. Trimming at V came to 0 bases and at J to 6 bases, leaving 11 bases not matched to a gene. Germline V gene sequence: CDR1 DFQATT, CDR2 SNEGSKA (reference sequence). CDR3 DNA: TGCAGTGCTAGAGATCCCCGTACTAGCGGGAGATCCGATACGCAGTATTTT. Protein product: CSARDPRTSGRSDTQYF.

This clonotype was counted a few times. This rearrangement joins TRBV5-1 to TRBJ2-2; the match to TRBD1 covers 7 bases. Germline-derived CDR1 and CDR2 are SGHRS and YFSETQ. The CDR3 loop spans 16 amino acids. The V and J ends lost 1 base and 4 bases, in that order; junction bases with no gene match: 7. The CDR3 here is CASSLTTGAATGELFF. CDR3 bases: TGCGCCAGCAGCTTGACCACAGGGGCCGCCACCGGGGAGCTGTTTTTT.

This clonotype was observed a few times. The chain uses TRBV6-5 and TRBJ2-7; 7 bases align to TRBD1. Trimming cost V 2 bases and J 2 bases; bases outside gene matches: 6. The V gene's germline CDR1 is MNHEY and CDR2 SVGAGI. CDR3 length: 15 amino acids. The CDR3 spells CASSYSRTGPYEQYF. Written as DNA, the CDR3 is TGTGCCAGCAGTTACAGTCGGACAGGACCCTACGAGCAGTACTTC.

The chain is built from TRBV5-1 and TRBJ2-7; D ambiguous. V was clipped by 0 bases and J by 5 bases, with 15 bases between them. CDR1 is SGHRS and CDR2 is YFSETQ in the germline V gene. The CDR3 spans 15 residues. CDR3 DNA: TGCGCCAGCAGCTTGGTCGCCCGGTTAGGTGACGAGCAGTACTTC. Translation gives CASSLVARLGDEQYF. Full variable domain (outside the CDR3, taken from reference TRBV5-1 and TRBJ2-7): KAGVTQTPRYLIKTRGQQVTLSCSPISGHRSVSWYQQTPGQGLQFLFEYFSETQRNKGNFPGRFSGRQFSNSRSEMNVSTLELGDSALYLCASSLVARLGDEQYFGPGTRLTVT.

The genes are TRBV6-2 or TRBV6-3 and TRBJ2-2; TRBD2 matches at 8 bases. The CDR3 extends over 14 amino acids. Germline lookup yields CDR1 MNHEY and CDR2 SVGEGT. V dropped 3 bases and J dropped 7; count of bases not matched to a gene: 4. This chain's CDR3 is CASSYLREVGELFF. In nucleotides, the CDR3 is TGTGCCAGCAGTTATCTGCGGGAGGTCGGGGAGCTGTTTTTT.

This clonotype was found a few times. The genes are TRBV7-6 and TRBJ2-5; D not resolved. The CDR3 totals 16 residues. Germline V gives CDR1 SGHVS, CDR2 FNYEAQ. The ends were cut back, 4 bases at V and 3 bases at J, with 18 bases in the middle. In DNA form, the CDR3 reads TGTGCCAGCAGCTCGTTTGGCTTAGCAATAGAAGAGACCCAGTACTTC. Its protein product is CASSSFGLAIEETQYF.

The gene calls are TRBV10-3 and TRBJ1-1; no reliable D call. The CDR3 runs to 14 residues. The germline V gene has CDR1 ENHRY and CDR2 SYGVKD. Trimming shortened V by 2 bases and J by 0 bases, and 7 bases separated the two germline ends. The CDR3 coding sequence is TGTGCCATCAGTGAGGACGGAATGAACACTGAAGCTTTCTTT. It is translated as CAISEDGMNTEAFF.